This T cell receptor beta chain derives from a study of T cell repertoires in cytomegalovirus infection. TCRdb used MiXCR to reprocess the reads, holding one entry per CDR3 protein. The sample lists hundreds of thousands of distinct CDR3 sequences; 6.5% were seen once. This clonotype showed up many times. No antigen is known for it. Whole-study results and caveats: HLA-C-restricted CMV clonotypes gave the most frequent clonotype in two of eight donors.

CDR3 length equals 15 residues. The germline V gene encodes CDR1 LGHDT and CDR2 YNNKEL (reference sequence). V lost 1 base, J lost 1 base, and 10 bases lay in between. V usage is TRBV3-1 and J usage is TRBJ1-1, with D unresolved. Sequencing was performed on PBMCs. This TCR derives from a human donor in good health (CMV status not recorded). Some clones in this sample may be carry-over from other donors' samples. CDR3 bases: TGTGCCAGCAGCCAAGTTCAGATGGGGAACACTGAAGCTTTCTTT. Translation: CASSQVQMGNTEAFF. Variable domain in full (rest from reference TRBV3-1 and TRBJ1-1): DTAVSQTPKYLVTQMGNDKSIKCEQNLGHDTMYWYKQDSKKFLKIMFSYNNKELIINETVPNRFSPKSPDKAHLNLHINSLELGDSAVYFCASSQVQMGNTEAFFGQGTRLTVV.